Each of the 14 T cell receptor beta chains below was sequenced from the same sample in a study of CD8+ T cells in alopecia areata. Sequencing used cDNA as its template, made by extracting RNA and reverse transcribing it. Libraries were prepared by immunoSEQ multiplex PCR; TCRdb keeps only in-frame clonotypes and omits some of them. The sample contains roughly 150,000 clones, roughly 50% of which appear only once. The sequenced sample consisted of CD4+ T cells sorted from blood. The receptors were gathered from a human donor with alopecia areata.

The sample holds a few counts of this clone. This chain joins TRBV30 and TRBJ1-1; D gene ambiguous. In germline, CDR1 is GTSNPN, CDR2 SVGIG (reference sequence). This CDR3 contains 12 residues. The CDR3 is CAADRANTEAFF. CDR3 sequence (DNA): TGTGCGGCGGACCGGGCTAACACTGAAGCTTTCTTT.

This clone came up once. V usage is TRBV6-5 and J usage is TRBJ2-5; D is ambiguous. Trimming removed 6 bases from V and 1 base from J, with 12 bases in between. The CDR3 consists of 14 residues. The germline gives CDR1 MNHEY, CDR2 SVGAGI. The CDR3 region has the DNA TGTGCCAGCAGCCGAACCTCGTTCCAAGAGACCCAGTACTTC. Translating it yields CASSRTSFQETQYF.

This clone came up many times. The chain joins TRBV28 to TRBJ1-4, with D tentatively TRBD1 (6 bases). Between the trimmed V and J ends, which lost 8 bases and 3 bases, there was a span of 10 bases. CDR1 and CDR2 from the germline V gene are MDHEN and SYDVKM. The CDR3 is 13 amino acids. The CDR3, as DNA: TGTGCCAGCCGGACAGTTCCTAATGAAAAACTGTTTTTT. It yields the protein CASRTVPNEKLFF.

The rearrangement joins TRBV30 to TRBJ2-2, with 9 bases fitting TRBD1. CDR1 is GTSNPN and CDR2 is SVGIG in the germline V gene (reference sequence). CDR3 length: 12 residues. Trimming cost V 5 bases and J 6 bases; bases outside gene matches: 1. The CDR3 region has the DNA TGTGCCTGGGGACAGGGGCCCGGGGAGCTGTTTTTT. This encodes CAWGQGPGELFF.

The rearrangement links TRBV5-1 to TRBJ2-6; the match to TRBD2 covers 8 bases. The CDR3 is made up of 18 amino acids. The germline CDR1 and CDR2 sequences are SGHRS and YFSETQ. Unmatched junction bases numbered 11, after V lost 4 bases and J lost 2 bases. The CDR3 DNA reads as TGCGCCAGCAGCGCCCCGGGACTAGGCCGACCTGGGGCCAACGTCCTGACTTTC. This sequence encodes CASSAPGLGRPGANVLTF.

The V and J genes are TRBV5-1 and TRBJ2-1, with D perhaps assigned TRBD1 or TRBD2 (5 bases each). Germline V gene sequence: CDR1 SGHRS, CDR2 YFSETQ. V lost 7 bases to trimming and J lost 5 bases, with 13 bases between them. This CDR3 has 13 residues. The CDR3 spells CASGSRGNNEQFF. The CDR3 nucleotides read TGCGCCAGCGGGTCGAGGGGAAACAATGAGCAGTTCTTC. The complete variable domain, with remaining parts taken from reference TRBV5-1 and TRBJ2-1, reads KAGVTQTPRYLIKTRGQQVTLSCSPISGHRSVSWYQQTPGQGLQFLFEYFSETQRNKGNFPGRFSGRQFSNSRSEMNVSTLELGDSALYLCASGSRGNNEQFFGPGTRLTVL.

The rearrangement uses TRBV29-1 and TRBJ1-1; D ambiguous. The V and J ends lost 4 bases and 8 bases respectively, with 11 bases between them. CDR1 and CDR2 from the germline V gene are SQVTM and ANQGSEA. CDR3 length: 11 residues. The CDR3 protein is CSVARGSEAFF. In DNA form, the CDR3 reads TGCAGCGTTGCTCGGGGTTCCGAAGCTTTCTTT.

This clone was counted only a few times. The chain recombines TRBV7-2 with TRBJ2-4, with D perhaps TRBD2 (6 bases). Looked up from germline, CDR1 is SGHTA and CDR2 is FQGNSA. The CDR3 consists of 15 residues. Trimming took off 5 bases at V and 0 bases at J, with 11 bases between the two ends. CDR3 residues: CASSLEGLAKNIQYF. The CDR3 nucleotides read TGTGCCAGCAGCCTGGAGGGTCTAGCCAAAAACATTCAGTACTTC.

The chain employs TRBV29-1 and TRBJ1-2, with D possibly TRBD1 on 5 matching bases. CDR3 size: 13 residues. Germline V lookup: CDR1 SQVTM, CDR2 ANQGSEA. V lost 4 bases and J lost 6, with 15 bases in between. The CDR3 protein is CSVGVYGTNGYTF. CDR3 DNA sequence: TGCAGCGTTGGTGTTTACGGGACGAATGGCTACACCTTC.

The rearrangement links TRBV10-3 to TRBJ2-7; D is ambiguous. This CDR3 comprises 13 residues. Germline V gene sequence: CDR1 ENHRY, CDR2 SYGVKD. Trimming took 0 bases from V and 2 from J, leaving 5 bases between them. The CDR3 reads CAISESNTYEQYF. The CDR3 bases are TGTGCCATCAGTGAGTCGAATACCTACGAGCAGTACTTC.

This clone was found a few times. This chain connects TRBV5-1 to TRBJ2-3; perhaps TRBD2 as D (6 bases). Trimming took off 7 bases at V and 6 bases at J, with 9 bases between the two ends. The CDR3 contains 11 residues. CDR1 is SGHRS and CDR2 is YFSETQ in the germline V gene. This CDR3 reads CASRLDDTQYF. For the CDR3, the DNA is TGCGCCAGCCGACTAGATGATACGCAGTATTTT.

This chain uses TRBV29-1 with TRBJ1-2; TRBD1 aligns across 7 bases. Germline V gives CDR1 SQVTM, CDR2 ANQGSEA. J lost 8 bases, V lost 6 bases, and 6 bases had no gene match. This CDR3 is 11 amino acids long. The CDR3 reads CSVATGFGYTF. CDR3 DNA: TGCAGCGTCGCGACAGGGTTCGGCTACACCTTC.

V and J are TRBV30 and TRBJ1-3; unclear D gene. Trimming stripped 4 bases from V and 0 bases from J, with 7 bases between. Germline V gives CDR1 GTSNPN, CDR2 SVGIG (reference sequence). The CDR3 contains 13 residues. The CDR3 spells CAWTLGSGNTIYF. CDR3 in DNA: TGTGCCTGGACTTTGGGCTCTGGAAACACCATATATTTT.

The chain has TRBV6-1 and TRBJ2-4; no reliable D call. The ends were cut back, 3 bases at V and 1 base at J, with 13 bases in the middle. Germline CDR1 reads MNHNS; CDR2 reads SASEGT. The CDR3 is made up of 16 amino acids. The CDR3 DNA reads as TGTGCCAGCAGTGAGGGGTCCACCGGGGCCAAAAACATTCAGTACTTC. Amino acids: CASSEGSTGAKNIQYF.